This paragraph reports one T cell receptor (beta chain). Its specificity is not known. No patient escaped relapse after autologous stem cell transplantation, and brentuximab vedotin exposure varied. This entry belongs to a study of PD-1 blockade in classical Hodgkin lymphoma. Findings and caveats of the study: Reports indicated that newly diagnosed patients had lower baseline TCR diversity than healthy donors did.

The method was immunoSEQ multiplex PCR; TCRdb's version includes in-frame clones alone and lacks a portion of them. The sample lists roughly 20,000 clones, approximately 84% occurring once. This clonotype was obtained from a human donor with classical Hodgkin lymphoma. The material was peripheral blood mononuclear cells (PBMCs), obtained at baseline.

CDR3 residues: CARRPPGLATSTDTQYF. Here the CDR3 DNA reads TGTGCCAGGAGACCGCCAGGACTTGCAACTAGCACAGATACGCAGTATTTT. V gene TRBV11-2 combines with J gene TRBJ2-3, with D perhaps matching TRBD2 (5 bases). In germline, CDR1 is SGHAT, CDR2 FQNNGV. CDR3 size: 17 residues. V shed 9 bases and J shed 0 bases, with 22 bases lying between them.